Only one count was recorded for the clone carrying this T cell receptor (beta chain). CDR1 MDHEN and CDR2 SYDVKM come from the germline V gene. V shed 2 bases, J shed 4 bases, and the junction held 10 bases outside the gene matches. The CDR3 runs 17 residues. Repertoires were generated with immunoSEQ multiplex PCR, while TCRdb's copy carries only in-frame clones and drops some. The sample yields a few hundred thousand clones, roughly 87% seen once. The sample originates from a study of blood T cell repertoires in COVID-19. The sequence was obtained from a man aged 18 to 35 who had recovered from COVID-19. The sample taken for sequencing was PBMCs or T cells enriched from blood (not recorded which). This chain links TRBV28 with TRBJ2-2, with 7 bases identical to TRBD2. CDR3 in amino acids: CASSLPSKRGSTGELFF. CDR3 bases: TGTGCCAGCAGTTTACCTTCTAAGCGGGGAAGCACCGGGGAGCTGTTTTTT.